This T cell receptor (beta chain) was found in a study of cytomegalovirus exposure and HLA in healthy donors. The length of the CDR3 is 15 residues. Germline V gene lookup returns CDR1 SGHAT and CDR2 FQDESV (reference sequence). Trimming took off 5 bases at V and 1 base at J, with 11 bases between the two ends. The PCR employed 60 Vbeta primers together with 13 Jbeta primers. Some clones are missing from TCRdb's copy, which holds only in-frame ones; the method was immunoSEQ multiplex PCR. The top ten clones hold around 7% of a sample with roughly 150,000 clones, approximately 80% of them seen once. The chain links TRBV11-1 to TRBJ2-2, with a tentative D call TRBD1 (6 bases). This sequence was found in a middle-aged woman in good health and CMV-seropositive. Material: PBMCs. DNA of the CDR3: TGTGCCAGCAGCACAACAGGGCTGAACACCGGGGAGCTGTTTTTT. Its translation is CASSTTGLNTGELFF.